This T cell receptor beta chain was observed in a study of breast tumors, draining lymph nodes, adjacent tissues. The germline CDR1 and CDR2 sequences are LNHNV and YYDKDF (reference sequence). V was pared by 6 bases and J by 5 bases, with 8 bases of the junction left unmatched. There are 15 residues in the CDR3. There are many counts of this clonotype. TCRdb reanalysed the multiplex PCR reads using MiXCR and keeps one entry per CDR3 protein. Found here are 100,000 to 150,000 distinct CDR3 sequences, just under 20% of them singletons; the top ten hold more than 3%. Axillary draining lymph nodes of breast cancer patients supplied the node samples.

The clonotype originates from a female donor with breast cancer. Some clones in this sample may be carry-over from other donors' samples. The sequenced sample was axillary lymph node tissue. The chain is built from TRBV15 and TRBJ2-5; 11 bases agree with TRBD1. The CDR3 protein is CATRARDRGWETQYF. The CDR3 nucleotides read TGTGCCACCAGGGCCCGGGACAGGGGGTGGGAGACCCAGTACTTC. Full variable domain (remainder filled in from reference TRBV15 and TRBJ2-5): DAMVIQNPRYQVTQFGKPVTLSCSQTLNHNVMYWYQQKSSQAPKLLFHYYDKDFNNEADTPDNFQSRRPNTSFCFLDIRSPGLGDTAMYLCATRARDRGWETQYFGPGTRLLVL.